Shown below are 11 T cell receptor beta chains from a single sample sequenced in a study of PD-1 blockade in classical Hodgkin lymphoma. Sequencing used immunoSEQ multiplex PCR; TCRdb keeps in-frame clones, though not all of them. The sample carries 6,000 to 8,500 clones, roughly four fifths recorded once. Every single patient, without exception, relapsed after autologous stem cell transplantation, and brentuximab vedotin exposure varied. The sequences come from peripheral blood mononuclear cells (PBMCs), collected before the second cycle of nivolumab. The receptors originated from a human donor with classical Hodgkin lymphoma.

The CDR3: CASSYDRDRGNTEAFF. As DNA, the CDR3 is TGTGCCAGCAGTTACGACAGGGACAGGGGGAACACTGAAGCTTTCTTT. The chain employs TRBV6-5 and TRBJ1-1, with 10 bases matching TRBD1. Trimming at V came to 2 bases and at J to 1 base, leaving 4 bases not matched to a gene. This CDR3 has 16 amino acids. The germline CDR1 and CDR2 sequences are MNHEY and SVGAGI.

This chain connects TRBV5-1 to TRBJ1-1, with no clear D. Looked up from germline, CDR1 is SGHRS and CDR2 is YFSETQ. V lost 1 base and J lost 0, with 13 bases in between. This CDR3 is 16 amino acids long. This CDR3 is CASSLRQRSMNTEAFF. For the CDR3, the DNA is TGCGCCAGCAGCTTGAGGCAGAGGAGCATGAACACTGAAGCTTTCTTT.

This chain joins TRBV21-1 and TRBJ1-1. TRBV21-1 counts as a pseudogene. This CDR3 has 14 residues. The CDR3: CASSSPDECTEAFF. The CDR3 DNA reads TGTGCCAGCAGCTCCCCCGACGAGTGCACTGAAGCTTTCTTT.

V and J are TRBV5-6 and TRBJ2-3, with D maybe TRBD2 (5 bases). V was clipped by 0 bases and J by 0 bases, with 5 bases between them. This CDR3 has 14 amino acids. Germline V gives CDR1 SGHDT, CDR2 YYEEEE. CDR3 residues: CASSLGLSTDTQYF. CDR3 coding DNA: TGTGCCAGCAGCTTGGGACTAAGCACAGATACGCAGTATTTT. Supplemented by reference TRBV5-6 and TRBJ2-3, the full variable domain reads DAGVTQSPTHLIKTRGQQVTLRCSPKSGHDTVSWYQQALGQGPQFIFQYYEEEERQRGNFPDRFSGHQFPNYSSELNVNALLLGDSALYLCASSLGLSTDTQYFGPGTRLTVL.

In the case of this clone: At one of its ends the junction is not consistent with the germline gene, which may arise from a read error. CDR3 loop: CASSDGGPTRF. CDR3 DNA sequence: TGTGCCAGCAGTGATGGGGGGCCCACCCGCTTC. This rearrangement joins TRBV6-1 to TRBJ2-7, with D possibly called TRBD1 or TRBD2 (6 bases each). The germline V gene encodes CDR1 MNHNS and CDR2 SASEGT. CDR3 length equals 11 residues.

This clone was picked up a small number of times. The V and J genes are TRBV7-3 and TRBJ2-2; D gene ambiguous. V shed 2 bases and J shed 2 bases, with 9 bases lying between them. Germline V lookup: CDR1 SGHTA, CDR2 FQGTGA. The CDR3 runs 15 residues. The CDR3 is CASSLADTNTGELFF. The CDR3 DNA reads TGTGCCAGCAGCTTAGCCGACACCAACACCGGGGAGCTGTTTTTT.

The V call is TRBV12-5, the J call TRBJ2-2; D is perhaps TRBD1 (6 bases). Trimming took 0 bases from V and 7 from J, leaving 15 bases between them. Germline V gene sequence: CDR1 LGHNT, CDR2 FRNRAP. The CDR3 sequence is 16 residues long. The CDR3 spells CASGLVPGGGYGELFF. CDR3 sequence (DNA): TGTGCTAGTGGTTTGGTCCCCGGTGGGGGCTACGGGGAGCTGTTTTTT.

This clone is labeled as medium-sized (0.01 to 0.1%). V and J are TRBV19 and TRBJ1-5; 10 positions agree with TRBD1. Per germline, CDR1 LNHDA and CDR2 SQIVND (reference sequence). The ends lost 8 bases at V and 6 bases at J; junction bases unmatched: 7. CDR3 length: 14 amino acids. The CDR3 region is CASRTGTGVQPQHF. In nucleotides, the CDR3 is TGTGCCAGTCGCACCGGGACAGGGGTTCAGCCCCAGCATTTT.

Relative to its sample, this clone is medium-sized. CDR3 amino acids: CASSKLALPSTDTQYF. CDR3 nucleotide sequence: TGTGCCAGCAGCAAACTAGCCCTCCCTAGCACAGATACGCAGTATTTT. The V gene is TRBV13, the J gene TRBJ2-3; TRBD2 is a possible D gene (6 bases). Germline V gives CDR1 PRHDT, CDR2 FYEKMQ (reference sequence). Deletions cut 5 bases from V and 0 bases from J, with 15 bases between. CDR3 length equals 16 residues.

The V gene is TRBV6-5, the J gene TRBJ2-3, with TRBD2 matching over 11 bases. The CDR3 sequence is 14 residues long. In germline, CDR1 is MNHEY, CDR2 SVGAGI. V dropped 6 bases and J dropped 8; count of bases not matched to a gene: 7. The CDR3 bases are TGTGCCAGCAGGGGACTAGCGGAGAGGGGTACGCAGTATTTT. Amino acids: CASRGLAERGTQYF.

The chain couples TRBV9 to TRBJ2-1; D is possibly TRBD1 (6 bases). The CDR3 has 12 residues. Per germline, CDR1 SGDLS and CDR2 YYNGEE. Deletions cut 7 bases from V and 9 bases from J, with 14 bases between. CDR3 sequence: CASGTGNGEQFF. Here the CDR3 DNA reads TGTGCCAGCGGAACAGGGAACGGTGAGCAGTTCTTC.